The 12 T cell receptor beta chains listed next were all sequenced from one sample in a study of cytomegalovirus exposure and HLA in healthy donors. The data were produced by immunoSEQ multiplex PCR, yet TCRdb's version contains in-frame clones alone and is incomplete. The sample contains 250,000 to 350,000 clones, 80% to 90% of which appear only once. Sequencing was carried out using PBMCs. The receptor source for this set is a woman between 18 and 30 years old in good health and CMV-seronegative.

This clone was found once. The chain couples TRBV4-2 to TRBJ2-2; possibly TRBD2 for D (7 bases). V was pared by 1 base and J by 4 bases, with 13 bases between. From germline, CDR1 is LGHNA and CDR2 YNFKEQ. This CDR3 spans 16 amino acids. The CDR3 region has the DNA TGTGCCAGCAGCCAAGTGAGGGGAGGGGGCACCGGGGAGCTGTTTTTT. Translation: CASSQVRGGGTGELFF.

The V and J genes are TRBV2 and TRBJ1-2; the match to TRBD1 covers 9 bases. This CDR3 has 14 amino acids. The V and J ends lost 4 bases and 6 bases, in that order; junction bases with no gene match: 6. CDR1 and CDR2 from the germline V gene are SNHLY and FYNNEI. The CDR3 region is CASSVQGQGHGYTF. The CDR3 nucleotides are TGTGCCAGCAGTGTGCAGGGACAGGGTCATGGCTACACCTTC.

The rearrangement joins TRBV5-1 to TRBJ2-5, with 7 bases fitting TRBD2. This CDR3 has 15 amino acids. In germline, CDR1 is SGHRS, CDR2 YFSETQ. The V segment lost 2 bases and the J segment 5 bases; nucleotides outside the gene matches: 9. The CDR3 loop reads CASSFGEGLGETQYF. The CDR3 DNA reads as TGCGCCAGCAGCTTCGGGGAGGGCCTCGGGGAGACCCAGTACTTC.

The J gene is TRBJ2-4, the V gene TRBV28, with 8 positions matching TRBD1. CDR1 MDHEN and CDR2 SYDVKM come from the germline V gene. The CDR3 contains 14 residues. V lost 5 bases and J lost 3; bases outside the gene matches: 3. The CDR3 loop is CASSKDRDKNIQYF. The CDR3 DNA is TGTGCCAGCAGTAAGGACAGGGACAAAAACATTCAGTACTTC. The full variable domain, its missing parts supplied by reference TRBV28 and TRBJ2-4, is DVKVTQSSRYLVKRTGEKVFLECVQDMDHENMFWYRQDPGLGLRLIYFSYDVKMKEKGDIPEGYSVSREKKERFSLILESASTNQTSMYLCASSKDRDKNIQYFGAGTRLSVL.

The chain is built from TRBV14 and TRBJ1-2; TRBD1 might be the D (5 bases). CDR1 and CDR2 from the germline V gene are SGHDN and FVKESK. CDR3 length: 13 residues. V was trimmed by 5 bases and J by 4 bases, leaving 11 bases between them. Written as DNA, the CDR3 is TGTGCCAGCAGCGTCGGGGGGGGCTATGGCTACACCTTC. Protein product: CASSVGGGYGYTF.

The rearrangement joins TRBV4-1 to TRBJ2-5; TRBD2 aligns across 11 bases. Germline CDR1 and CDR2: MGHRA and YSYEKL. J was trimmed by 5 bases and V by 5 bases; bases with no gene match: 7. CDR3 length: 15 amino acids. The CDR3 DNA reads TGCGCCAGCAGCGTGGTAGCGGGAGGGGGGGAGACCCAGTACTTC. Amino acid sequence: CASSVVAGGGETQYF.

The CDR3 here is CASRLFSGGTDTQYF. The CDR3 nucleotides read TGTGCCAGCCGCCTCTTTTCGGGGGGCACAGATACGCAGTATTTT. The chain is built from TRBV5-5 and TRBJ2-3; tentative D call: TRBD2 (6 bases). Germline CDR1 and CDR2: SGHKS and YYEKEE (reference sequence). V lost 7 bases and J 1 base, leaving 16 bases between the germline ends. The CDR3 consists of 15 residues.

CDR3 in amino acids: CASSIGLPEQFF. CDR3 nucleotides: TGTGCCAGCAGCATCGGACTTCCTGAGCAGTTCTTC. The rearrangement links TRBV7-9 to TRBJ2-1, with D possibly being TRBD2 (5 bases). Per germline, CDR1 SEHNR and CDR2 FQNEAQ (reference sequence). This CDR3 is 12 amino acids long. Trimming pared 5 bases from V and 9 bases from J, leaving 11 bases between.

The count of this clone is one. Other DNA sequences in this specimen translate into the identical CDR3. The rearrangement joins TRBV5-6 to TRBJ2-5, with D unclear. CDR3 size: 12 residues. Germline values: CDR1 SGHDT, CDR2 YYEEEE. With 0 bases removed from V and 5 bases from J, the gap between germline ends came to 5 bases. The CDR3 protein is CASSLARETQYF. The DNA for the CDR3 is TGTGCCAGCAGCTTGGCGAGGGAGACCCAGTACTTC.

This sequence joins TRBV28 and TRBJ2-3, with 9 nucleotides matching TRBD2. V lost 2 bases to trimming and J lost 3 bases; unmatched junction nucleotides: 12. This CDR3 is built from 18 residues. CDR1 is MDHEN and CDR2 is SYDVKM in the germline V gene. DNA for the CDR3: TGTGCCAGCAGTTTAAATGCGGGAGGGAGTGTTTGGACAGATACGCAGTATTTT. Translated, it gives CASSLNAGGSVWTDTQYF.

The sample holds one count of this clone. J is TRBJ2-1 and V is TRBV4-1; D gene uncertain. Germline values: CDR1 MGHRA, CDR2 YSYEKL. Trimming stripped 1 base from V and 6 bases from J, with 7 bases between. The CDR3 is made up of 13 amino acids. CDR3 in amino acids: CASSQVTINEQFF. The CDR3 nucleotides are TGCGCCAGCAGCCAAGTCACTATCAATGAGCAGTTCTTC.

The rearrangement joins TRBV11-2 to TRBJ2-1; 7 nucleotides line up with TRBD2. Looked up from germline, CDR1 is SGHAT and CDR2 is FQNNGV. There are 14 residues in the CDR3. V shed 2 bases and J 11 bases; nucleotides not matched to a gene: 9. CDR3 DNA sequence: TGTGCCAGCAGCTTAAGTGCGGGAGCGTTCCAGCAGTTCTTC. It specifies CASSLSAGAFQQFF.